This T cell receptor (beta chain) appears in the sequencing data of a study of a mutant IDH1 vaccine in newly diagnosed glioma. Profiled with immunoSEQ multiplex PCR; TCRdb holds only in-frame clones, not every one. The sample includes fewer than 40,000 clones, over 70% seen only once; the top ten take about 21%. As to this clone: A read error may produce the germline difference seen at one junction end.

The CDR3 has 13 residues. CDR1 and CDR2 from the germline V gene are SGHTA and FQGNSA. Time point noted: baseline, week 1 (first vaccination visit). Treatment denoted: pre-vaccination baseline after standard-of-care therapy. The chain is built from TRBV7-2 and TRBJ2-3; TRBD2 agrees at 7 bases. The receptor was derived from a young man with glioma. The sample was PBMCs, taken from a glioma patient treated with radiotherapy, temozolomide or both. CDR3 region: CASNSHSGQSPIF. The CDR3 coding sequence is TGTGCCAGCAATTCACATAGCGGGCAGTCTCCTATTTTT.